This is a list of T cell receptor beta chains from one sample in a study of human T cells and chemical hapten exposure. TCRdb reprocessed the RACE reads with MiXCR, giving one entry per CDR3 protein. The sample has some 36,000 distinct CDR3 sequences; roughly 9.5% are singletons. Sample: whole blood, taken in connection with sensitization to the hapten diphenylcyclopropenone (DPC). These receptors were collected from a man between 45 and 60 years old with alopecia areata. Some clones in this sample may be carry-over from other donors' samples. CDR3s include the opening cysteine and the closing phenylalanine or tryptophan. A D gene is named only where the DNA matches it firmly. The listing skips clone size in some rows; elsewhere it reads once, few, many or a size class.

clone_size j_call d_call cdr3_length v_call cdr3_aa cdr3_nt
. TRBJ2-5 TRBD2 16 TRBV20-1 CSARDLTSGRGETQYF TGCAGTGCTAGAGATCTCACTAGCGGGAGGGGTGAGACCCAGTACTTC
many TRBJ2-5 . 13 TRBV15 CATSRGQKETQYF TGTGCCACCAGCAGAGGACAGAAAGAGACCCAGTACTTC
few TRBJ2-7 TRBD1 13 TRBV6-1 CASSYDRDDEQYF TGTGCCAGCAGTTACGACAGGGACGACGAGCAGTACTTC
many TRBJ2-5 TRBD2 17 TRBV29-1 CSVEIPGLAVPQETQYF TGCAGCGTTGAAATCCCCGGACTAGCGGTACCCCAAGAGACCCAGTACTTC
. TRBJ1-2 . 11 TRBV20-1 CSARGISGYTF TGCAGTGCTAGAGGTATTTCGGGCTACACCTTC
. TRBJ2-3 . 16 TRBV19 CASSIGRDSRTDTQYF TGTGCCAGTAGTATAGGCCGGGACTCGCGCACAGATACGCAGTATTTT
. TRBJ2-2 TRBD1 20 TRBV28 CASSSRSRGRGPSNTGELFF TGTGCCAGCAGTTCCCGATCTCGGGGCAGGGGGCCCTCGAACACCGGGGAGCTGTTTTTT
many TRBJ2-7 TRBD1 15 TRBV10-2 CASGLIGQGFDEQYF TGCGCCAGCGGACTAATAGGACAGGGGTTCGACGAGCAGTACTTC
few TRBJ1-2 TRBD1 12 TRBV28 CASSLTGILYTF TGTGCCAGCAGTTTGACAGGGATTCTCTACACCTTC
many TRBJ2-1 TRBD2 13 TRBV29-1 CSVRTSPYNEQFF TGCAGCGTTAGGACTAGTCCCTACAATGAGCAGTTCTTC
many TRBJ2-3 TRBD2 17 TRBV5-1 CASSLRTSGSPTDTQYF TGCGCCAGCAGCCTCCGGACTAGCGGGAGCCCCACAGATACGCAGTATTTT
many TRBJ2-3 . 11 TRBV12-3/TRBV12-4 CASSTGTMQYF TGTGCCAGCAGTACCGGGACAATGCAGTATTTT
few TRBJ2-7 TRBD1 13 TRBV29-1 CSVGTGTAYEQYF TGCAGCGTCGGGACAGGGACCGCCTACGAGCAGTACTTC
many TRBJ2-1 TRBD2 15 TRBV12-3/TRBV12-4 CASSLSRGSYNEQFF TGTGCCAGCAGTTTATCGCGGGGGTCCTACAATGAGCAGTTCTTC
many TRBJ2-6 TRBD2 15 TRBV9 CASSTGGPGANVLTF TGTGCCAGCAGCACGGGAGGGCCTGGGGCCAACGTCCTGACTTTC